These 6 T cell receptor beta chains originate from one sample sequenced in a study of shared clonotypes between healthy human individuals. Some clones are missing from TCRdb's copy, which holds only in-frame ones; the method was immunoSEQ multiplex PCR. The table includes some 2,500,000 clones, roughly 93% detected once. The sample taken for sequencing was naive CD4+ T cells from PBMCs. Subset in this sample: CD45RA+ positively selected. Receptor source: a young man in good health. Some clones in this sample may be carry-over from other donors' samples.

The genes are TRBV29-1 and TRBJ1-2; D is unclear. Trimming took off 5 bases at V and 8 bases at J, with 12 bases between the two ends. Germline CDR1 and CDR2: SQVTM and ANQGSEA. The CDR3 is 11 amino acids. The CDR3 nucleotides are TGCAGCGTTCTTGTAGGGCAGGGCTACACCTTC. Protein: CSVLVGQGYTF. The entire variable domain, with the rest obtained from reference TRBV29-1 and TRBJ1-2, is as follows: SAVISQKPSRDICQRGTSLTIQCQVDSQVTMMFWYRQQPGQSLTLIATANQGSEATYESGFVIDKFPISRPNLTFSTLTVSNMSPEDSSIYLCSVLVGQGYTFGSGTRLTVV.

V gene TRBV29-1 combines with J gene TRBJ2-7, with TRBD2 matching over 8 bases. The V and J ends lost 5 bases and 2 bases, in that order; junction bases with no gene match: 8. The CDR3 runs to 14 residues. Germline V gene data show CDR1 as SQVTM and CDR2 as ANQGSEA. CDR3 amino acids: CSVLVAGTTYEQYF. CDR3 in DNA: TGCAGCGTTCTAGTAGCGGGAACTACCTACGAGCAGTACTTC.

The chain couples TRBV29-1 to TRBJ2-1; 10 positions agree with TRBD2. V lost 4 bases, J lost 7 bases, and 10 bases stayed unmatched. Germline-derived CDR1 and CDR2 are SQVTM and ANQGSEA. This CDR3 comprises 15 residues. CDR3 sequence: CSVAVPGLAANEQFF. As DNA, the CDR3 is TGCAGCGTTGCTGTACCCGGACTAGCGGCGAATGAGCAGTTCTTC.

This clone was observed a single time. The genes are TRBV5-4 and TRBJ2-1; tentatively, D is TRBD1 or TRBD2 (6 bases each). CDR1 and CDR2 (germline): SGHNT, YYREEE (reference sequence). This CDR3 region has 14 residues. Trimming removed 5 bases at V and 10 bases at J, with 19 bases between. CDR3 in amino acids: CASSRGPLEREQFF. The CDR3 bases are TGTGCCAGCAGTCGGGGGCCGTTAGAGCGGGAGCAGTTCTTC.

This clone turned up a few times. The chain links TRBV18 to TRBJ1-5, with D perhaps TRBD1 (5 bases). Germline CDR1 reads KGHSH; CDR2 reads LQKENI. Between the trimmed V and J ends, which lost 3 bases and 8 bases, there was a span of 14 bases. The CDR3 extends over 14 amino acids. CDR3 DNA sequence: TGTGCCAGCTCACCTCAGGGTACTAAGGAGCCCCAGCATTTT. Residues: CASSPQGTKEPQHF.

Details on this clone: The sample carries other DNA sequences with the same CDR3. J is TRBJ1-5 and V is TRBV9; perhaps TRBD1 as D (5 bases). This CDR3 has 13 residues. Between the trimmed V and J ends, which lost 2 bases and 3 bases, there was a span of 6 bases. Germline CDR1 SGDLS, CDR2 YYNGEE. The CDR3, as DNA: TGTGCCAGCAGCGTGGGACCCAATCAGCCCCAGCATTTT. This gives the protein CASSVGPNQPQHF.